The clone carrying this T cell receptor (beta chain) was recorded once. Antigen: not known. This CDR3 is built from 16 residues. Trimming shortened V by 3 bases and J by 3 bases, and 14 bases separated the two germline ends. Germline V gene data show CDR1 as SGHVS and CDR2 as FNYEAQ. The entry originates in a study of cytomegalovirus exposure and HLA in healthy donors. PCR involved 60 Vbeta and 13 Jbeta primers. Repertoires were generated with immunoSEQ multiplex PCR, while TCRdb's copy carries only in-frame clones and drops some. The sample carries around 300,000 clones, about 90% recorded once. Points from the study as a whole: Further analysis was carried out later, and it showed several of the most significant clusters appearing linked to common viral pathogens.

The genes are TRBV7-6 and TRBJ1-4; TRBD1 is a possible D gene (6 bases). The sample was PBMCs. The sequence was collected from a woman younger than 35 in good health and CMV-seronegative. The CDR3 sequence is CASSFPSQGPNEKLFF. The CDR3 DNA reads TGTGCCAGCAGCTTCCCATCACAGGGTCCTAATGAAAAACTGTTTTTT.